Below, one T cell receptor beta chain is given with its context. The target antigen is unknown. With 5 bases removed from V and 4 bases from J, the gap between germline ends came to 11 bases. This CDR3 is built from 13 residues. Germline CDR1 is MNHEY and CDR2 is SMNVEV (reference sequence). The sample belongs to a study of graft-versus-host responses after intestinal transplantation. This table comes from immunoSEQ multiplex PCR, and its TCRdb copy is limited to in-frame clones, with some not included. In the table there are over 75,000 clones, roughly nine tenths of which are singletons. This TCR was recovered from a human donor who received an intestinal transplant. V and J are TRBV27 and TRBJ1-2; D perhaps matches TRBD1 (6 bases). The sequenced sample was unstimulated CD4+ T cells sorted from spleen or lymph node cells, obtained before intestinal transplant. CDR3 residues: CASSAQGSYGYTF. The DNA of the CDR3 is TGTGCCAGCAGTGCGCAGGGGTCCTATGGCTACACCTTC.